Below are 25 T cell receptor beta chains sequenced from a single sample in a study of cytomegalovirus exposure and HLA in healthy donors (dated by TCRdb to 2016 to 2017). Library preparation used the immunoSEQ multiplex PCR assay. Sourced from immuneACCESS, this table was stored by TCRdb with only in-frame sequences that have V and J called. A share of the clones is absent; for the studies checked, an unresolved V gene accounts for under half, and the remainder has no known explanation. This sample lists some 150,000 clones; just under 90% were detected once. The biggest ten clones account for 6.2% of the sample. The sample was PBMCs. The receptors were sampled from a woman in her 30s in good health and CMV-seropositive.

The chain joins TRBV11-2 to TRBJ1-2, with 7 bases matching TRBD1. The V gene's germline CDR1 is SGHAT and CDR2 FQNNGV. The CDR3 is 15 residues long. The trim removed 4 bases at V and 6 bases at J, leaving 11 bases unmatched. This chain's CDR3 is CASSYPGQATNGYTF. The CDR3 coding sequence is TGTGCCAGCAGCTACCCCGGACAGGCAACGAATGGCTACACCTTC.

The V call is TRBV2, the J call TRBJ1-1, with D unresolved. The CDR3 runs 15 residues. Trimming pared 2 bases from V and 4 bases from J, leaving 14 bases between. Germline V gives CDR1 SNHLY, CDR2 FYNNEI. The CDR3 DNA sequence: TGTGCCAGCAGTGAAAGTAGCCCCGAGGTCACTGAAGCTTTCTTT. It codes for CASSESSPEVTEAFF. Full variable domain (missing parts from reference TRBV2 and TRBJ1-1): EPEVTQTPSHQVTQMGQEVILRCVPISNHLYFYWYRQILGQKVEFLVSFYNNEISEKSEIFDDQFSVERPDGSNFTLKIRSTKLEDSAMYFCASSESSPEVTEAFFGQGTRLTVV.

The V gene is TRBV19, the J gene TRBJ2-7; 9 nucleotides match TRBD2. The V gene's germline CDR1 is LNHDA and CDR2 SQIVND (reference sequence). The CDR3 runs 15 residues. Trimming removed 6 bases from V and 4 bases from J; junction bases left unmatched: 10. In DNA, the CDR3 is TGTGCCAGTAGGGCCCGGAGTAGCGGGGGTTACGAGCAGTACTTC. This encodes CASRARSSGGYEQYF.

The chain employs TRBV19 and TRBJ1-4; D perhaps matches TRBD1 (6 bases). The V end lost 2 bases, the J end lost 4 bases, and 11 bases lay between the germline ends. CDR3 length equals 15 residues. From germline, CDR1 is LNHDA and CDR2 SQIVND (reference sequence). DNA for the CDR3: TGTGCCAGTAGTATATCAGGGGTCGATAATGAAAAACTGTTTTTT. Protein sequence: CASSISGVDNEKLFF.

The rearrangement links TRBV7-9 to TRBJ2-3; D is unresolved. Germline loops: CDR1 SEHNR, CDR2 FQNEAQ (reference sequence). Trimming pared 8 bases from V and 2 bases from J, leaving 11 bases between. The CDR3 contains 13 residues. The CDR3 DNA follows: TGTGCCAGCTGTGTGGGCTACACAGATACGCAGTATTTT. It is translated as CASCVGYTDTQYF.

The chain joins TRBV5-1 to TRBJ1-4; 9 positions agree with TRBD1. The germline gives CDR1 SGHRS, CDR2 YFSETQ. The CDR3 is 13 amino acids. The V gene end was trimmed by 4 bases and the J gene end by 7 bases; junction bases not matched to a gene: 2. CDR3 in DNA: TGCGCCAGCAGCACGGACAGGGGTGAAAAACTGTTTTTT. It encodes CASSTDRGEKLFF.

This clone was detected a few times. The CDR3 sequence: CASSLSGGTYNSPLHF. CDR3 DNA sequence: TGTGCCAGCAGCTTGTCAGGGGGGACCTATAATTCACCCCTCCACTTT. This chain links TRBV5-4 with TRBJ1-6; 7 positions agree with TRBD1. Looked up from germline, CDR1 is SGHNT and CDR2 is YYREEE (reference sequence). The CDR3 runs to 16 residues. J gave up 2 bases and V 1 base, and 3 bases lay outside the gene matches.

This clone has a handful of counts. The chain combines TRBV7-9 with TRBJ2-7, with D hard to call. The ends were cut back, 4 bases at V and 4 bases at J, with 17 bases in the middle. The length of the CDR3 is 15 residues. CDR1 SEHNR and CDR2 FQNEAQ come from the germline V gene (reference sequence). In nucleotides, the CDR3 is TGTGCCAGCAGCTCGCCGACTGGCGGTAGGTACGAGCAGTACTTC. Residues: CASSSPTGGRYEQYF.

The J gene is TRBJ2-3, the V gene TRBV5-1, with TRBD2 matching over 13 bases. CDR1 is SGHRS, CDR2 YFSETQ, per germline. CDR3 length: 19 amino acids. With 0 bases clipped from V and 2 bases from J, the junction kept 9 bases outside the gene matches. In nucleotides, the CDR3 is TGCGCCAGCAGCTTGGCTCGGACTAGCGGGGGCCATACCACAGATACGCAGTATTTT. Its translation: CASSLARTSGGHTTDTQYF.

This chain links TRBV27 with TRBJ2-2, with D maybe TRBD1 (6 bases). Trimming cost V 4 bases and J 2 bases, with 8 bases left between them. The germline V gene encodes CDR1 MNHEY and CDR2 SMNVEV (reference sequence). This CDR3 has 14 residues. In DNA form, the CDR3 reads TGTGCCAGCAGTTGGGGACAAAACACCGGGGAGCTGTTTTTT. Translated: CASSWGQNTGELFF.

The V gene is TRBV13, the J gene TRBJ1-2, with 9 positions matching TRBD1. This CDR3 contains 15 residues. Germline trimming cut 5 bases from V and 11 bases from J; bases unmatched to any gene: 15. Germline lookup yields CDR1 PRHDT and CDR2 FYEKMQ (reference sequence). The CDR3 sequence: CASSHAPGTGIPYTF. Here the CDR3 DNA reads TGTGCCAGCAGCCATGCCCCCGGGACAGGGATACCTTACACCTTC.

V is TRBV2 and J is TRBJ1-5; 7 bases are shared with TRBD1. CDR3 length: 14 amino acids. Unmatched junction bases numbered 6, after V lost 6 bases and J lost 4 bases. Germline V gives CDR1 SNHLY, CDR2 FYNNEI. The CDR3 is CASRETGRNQPQHF. The DNA of the CDR3 is TGTGCCAGCAGGGAGACAGGGAGAAATCAGCCCCAGCATTTT. The full variable domain, with the rest looked up from reference TRBV2 and TRBJ1-5, is EPEVTQTPSHQVTQMGQEVILRCVPISNHLYFYWYRQILGQKVEFLVSFYNNEISEKSEIFDDQFSVERPDGSNFTLKIRSTKLEDSAMYFCASRETGRNQPQHFGDGTRLSIL.

This clone has only one observation. This sequence joins TRBV7-6 and TRBJ2-7; D unclear. There are 13 residues in the CDR3. V gave up 5 bases and J gave up 3 bases, with 11 bases separating them. The germline V gene encodes CDR1 SGHVS and CDR2 FNYEAQ. CDR3 nucleotide sequence: TGTGCCAGCAGCCCCCGCGCGAGCTACGAGCAGTACTTC. This encodes CASSPRASYEQYF.

The rearrangement uses TRBV19 and TRBJ2-5, with TRBD1 matching over 7 bases. The CDR3 totals 16 residues. Per the germline V gene, CDR1 is LNHDA and CDR2 is SQIVND (reference sequence). With V trimmed by 5 bases and J by 3 bases, 12 bases remained unmatched. CDR3 in amino acids: CASSRTGTGVKETQYF. The CDR3 nucleotides read TGTGCCAGTAGTCGGACCGGAACAGGGGTAAAAGAGACCCAGTACTTC.

The J gene is TRBJ2-1, the V gene TRBV13, with 13 positions matching TRBD2. Germline lookup yields CDR1 PRHDT and CDR2 FYEKMQ (reference sequence). The CDR3 sequence is 16 residues long. V was clipped by 0 bases and J by 7 bases; unmatched bases: 3. Here the CDR3 DNA reads TGTGCCAGCAGCTTAGGGGGGACTAGCGGGAATAATGAGCAGTTCTTC. It yields the protein CASSLGGTSGNNEQFF.

The chain carries TRBV18 and TRBJ2-5, with D tentatively TRBD2 (6 bases). The germline V gene has CDR1 KGHSH and CDR2 LQKENI. V dropped 3 bases and J dropped 4 bases, with 15 bases sitting between them. The CDR3 covers 15 residues. CDR3 sequence reads: CASSPSGVLGETQYF. Written as DNA, the CDR3 is TGTGCCAGCTCACCGTCGGGGGTCCTGGGAGAGACCCAGTACTTC.

The chain carries TRBV6-5 and TRBJ1-5; TRBD1 matches at 8 bases. This CDR3 is 13 amino acids long. Losses at the gene ends were 5 bases for V and 6 bases for J; bases not matched to a gene: 3. The V gene's germline CDR1 is MNHEY and CDR2 SVGAGI. The CDR3 region is CASSRQGSQPQHF. CDR3 sequence (DNA): TGTGCCAGCAGTCGACAGGGGAGTCAGCCCCAGCATTTT.

The chain joins TRBV28 to TRBJ2-7; tentative D call: TRBD1 (5 bases). CDR3 length: 14 amino acids. The ends were cut back, 7 bases at V and 9 bases at J, with 22 bases in the middle. Per germline, CDR1 MDHEN and CDR2 SYDVKM. The CDR3 protein is CASTKFGQGKGQYF. The CDR3 bases are TGTGCCAGCACCAAATTTGGCCAGGGAAAAGGGCAGTACTTC.

This chain connects TRBV5-1 to TRBJ2-2; 7 positions agree with TRBD2. Germline values: CDR1 SGHRS, CDR2 YFSETQ. CDR3 length equals 13 residues. The V segment lost 7 bases and the J segment 7 bases; nucleotides outside the gene matches: 7. In DNA, the CDR3 is TGCGCCAGCTCCATCAGGGAGGGCGGGGAGCTGTTTTTT. Its protein is CASSIREGGELFF. Full variable domain (outside the CDR3, taken from reference TRBV5-1 and TRBJ2-2): KAGVTQTPRYLIKTRGQQVTLSCSPISGHRSVSWYQQTPGQGLQFLFEYFSETQRNKGNFPGRFSGRQFSNSRSEMNVSTLELGDSALYLCASSIREGGELFFGEGSRLTVL.

This clone turned up a few times. The chain has TRBV2 and TRBJ1-2; TRBD1 aligns across 9 bases. V gave up 6 bases and J gave up 5 bases; unmatched junction bases: 4. The CDR3 has 13 amino acids. Germline CDR1 and CDR2: SNHLY and FYNNEI. The CDR3 DNA is TGTGCCAGCAGAGTGGGACAGGGATATGGCTACACCTTC. Protein product: CASRVGQGYGYTF.

This clone was observed a handful of times. The genes are TRBV28 and TRBJ1-5; TRBD1 is a possible D gene (6 bases). V was shortened by 11 bases and J by 7 bases, with 15 bases between the two germline ends. The CDR3 contains 12 residues. The germline CDR1 and CDR2 sequences are MDHEN and SYDVKM. The CDR3 sequence is CASRGALQPQHF. CDR3 nucleotide sequence: TGTGCCTCGCGGGGGGCTTTACAGCCCCAGCATTTT.

The V gene is TRBV6-5, the J gene TRBJ1-6, with D hard to call. V was trimmed by 2 bases and J by 9 bases, leaving 5 bases between them. The CDR3 spans 12 residues. From germline, CDR1 is MNHEY and CDR2 SVGAGI. For the CDR3, the DNA is TGTGCCAGCAGTTACGGCGGTTCACCCCTCCACTTT. It is translated as CASSYGGSPLHF.

The chain links TRBV5-4 to TRBJ2-1, with 7 bases fitting TRBD1. CDR1 and CDR2 (germline): SGHNT, YYREEE (reference sequence). The CDR3 covers 13 residues. The junction had 2 bases not matched to a gene; V was cut back by 3 bases and J by 5 bases. Written as DNA, the CDR3 is TGTGCCAGCAGCTCTGACAGGGACAATGAGCAGTTCTTC. Residues: CASSSDRDNEQFF.

This clone showed up just once. V and J are TRBV6-6 and TRBJ1-4, with 8 bases that match TRBD1. The V segment lost 8 bases and the J segment 7 bases; nucleotides outside the gene matches: 3. Germline CDR1 and CDR2: MNHNY and SVGAGI (reference sequence). There are 12 residues in the CDR3. CDR3 nucleotides: TGTGCCAGCCTTGGACAGGGTGAAAAACTGTTTTTT. Translation gives CASLGQGEKLFF.

V usage is TRBV28 and J usage is TRBJ1-2; D possibly corresponds to TRBD1 (5 bases). From germline, CDR1 is MDHEN and CDR2 SYDVKM. CDR3 length: 15 residues. V lost 2 bases and J lost 0, with 10 bases in between. In DNA form, the CDR3 reads TGTGCCAGCAGTTTAGGAGGGGCCTCTAACTATGGCTACACCTTC. Its protein product is CASSLGGASNYGYTF.